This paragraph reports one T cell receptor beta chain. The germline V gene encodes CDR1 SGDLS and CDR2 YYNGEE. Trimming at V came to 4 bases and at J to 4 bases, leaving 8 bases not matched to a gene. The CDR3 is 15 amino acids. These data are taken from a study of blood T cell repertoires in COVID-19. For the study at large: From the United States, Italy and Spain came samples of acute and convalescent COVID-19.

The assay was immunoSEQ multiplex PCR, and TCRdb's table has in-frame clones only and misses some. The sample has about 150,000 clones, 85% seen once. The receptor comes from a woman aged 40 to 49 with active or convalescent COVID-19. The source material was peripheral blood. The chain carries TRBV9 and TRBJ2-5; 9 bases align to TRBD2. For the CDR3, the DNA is TGTGCCAGCAGCAAGAGCGGGGGGATAGGAGAGACCCAGTACTTC. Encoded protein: CASSKSGGIGETQYF.